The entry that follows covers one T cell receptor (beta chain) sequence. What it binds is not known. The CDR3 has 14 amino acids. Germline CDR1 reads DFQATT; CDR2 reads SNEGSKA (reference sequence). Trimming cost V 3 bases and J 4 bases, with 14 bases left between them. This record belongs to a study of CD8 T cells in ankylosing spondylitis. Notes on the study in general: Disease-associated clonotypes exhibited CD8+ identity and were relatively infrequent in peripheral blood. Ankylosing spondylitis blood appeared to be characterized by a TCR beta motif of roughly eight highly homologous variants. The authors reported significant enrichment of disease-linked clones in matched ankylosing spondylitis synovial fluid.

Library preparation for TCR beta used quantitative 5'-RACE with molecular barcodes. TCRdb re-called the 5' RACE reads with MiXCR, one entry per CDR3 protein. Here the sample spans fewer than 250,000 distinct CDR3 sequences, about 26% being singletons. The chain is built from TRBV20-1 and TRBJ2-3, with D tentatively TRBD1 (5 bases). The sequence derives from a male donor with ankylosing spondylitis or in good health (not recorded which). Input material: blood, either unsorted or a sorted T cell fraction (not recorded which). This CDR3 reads CSASFQGRADTQYF. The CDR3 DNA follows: TGCAGTGCTAGTTTCCAGGGTAGGGCAGATACGCAGTATTTT.